This note documents a single T cell receptor (beta chain) sequence. The data originate from a study of shared clonotypes between healthy human individuals. Here immunoSEQ multiplex PCR was the method, and the copy in TCRdb shows in-frame clones only, minus some. The sample lists 2,100,000 or so clones; roughly 95% were seen once. Germline V gene lookup returns CDR1 SGHNT and CDR2 YENEEA. The CDR3 covers 16 residues. Trimming took off 0 bases at V and 8 bases at J, with 19 bases between the two ends. This TCR was sampled from a man aged 18-30 years in good health. The chain links TRBV11-3 to TRBJ2-5; D not certain. The material sequenced was naive CD4+ T cells sorted from blood. As for subset: CD45RA+ positively selected. The CDR3 loop reads CASSLDLGHSKGTQYF. CDR3 nucleotides: TGTGCCAGCAGCTTAGATTTAGGCCACTCCAAGGGCACCCAGTACTTC.